The source of this TCR beta chain is a study of blood T cell repertoires in COVID-19. Across the study: From the United States, Italy and Spain came samples of acute and convalescent COVID-19. T cells, B-cell-depleted T cells, or PBMCs supplied cDNA or gDNA.

Authors' analysis steps: From reference gene primer amplification, estimates of nucleated cell counts were derived. Produced via immunoSEQ multiplex PCR; TCRdb's table is partial and in-frame only. V and J calls and clone size follow that table, whereas D and trimming were derived from the DNA. The sample lists about 60,000 clones; approximately 79% were seen once. There are 16 residues in the CDR3. Germline V gene sequence: CDR1 KGHDR, CDR2 SFDVKD. V shed 5 bases, J shed 5 bases, and the junction held 9 bases outside the gene matches. The chain has TRBV24-1 and TRBJ2-2, with 8 nucleotides matching TRBD2. This receptor was taken from a man aged 60-69 years with acute or convalescent COVID-19. Material for sequencing was peripheral blood. The CDR3 loop is CATSVTGTSRTGELFF. The CDR3 DNA reads TGTGCCACCAGTGTTACCGGGACTAGTCGGACCGGGGAGCTGTTTTTT.